The entry below describes one T cell receptor beta chain. V lost 4 bases to trimming and J lost 9 bases, with 13 bases between them. This CDR3 is 13 amino acids long. Looked up from germline, CDR1 is MGHDK and CDR2 is SYGVNS. The data are from a study of blood T cell repertoires in COVID-19. About the study: PBMCs, B-cell-depleted T cells, or T cells were the source of the cDNA or gDNA that made up the material.

As handled by the study authors: Counts of nucleated cells, estimated from reference gene primer amplification, were obtained. Repertoires were generated with immunoSEQ multiplex PCR, while TCRdb's copy carries only in-frame clones and drops some. The DNA gave D and trimming, while V, J and clone size come from that table. The table has approximately 120,000 clones, roughly 83% seen once. This clonotype originated in a woman aged 55-70 years with acute or convalescent COVID-19. Source material: peripheral blood. The chain links TRBV25-1 to TRBJ2-1; D uncertain. CDR3 region: CASSVRHGFEQFF. The CDR3, as DNA: TGTGCCAGCAGTGTGCGACATGGGTTTGAGCAGTTCTTC.